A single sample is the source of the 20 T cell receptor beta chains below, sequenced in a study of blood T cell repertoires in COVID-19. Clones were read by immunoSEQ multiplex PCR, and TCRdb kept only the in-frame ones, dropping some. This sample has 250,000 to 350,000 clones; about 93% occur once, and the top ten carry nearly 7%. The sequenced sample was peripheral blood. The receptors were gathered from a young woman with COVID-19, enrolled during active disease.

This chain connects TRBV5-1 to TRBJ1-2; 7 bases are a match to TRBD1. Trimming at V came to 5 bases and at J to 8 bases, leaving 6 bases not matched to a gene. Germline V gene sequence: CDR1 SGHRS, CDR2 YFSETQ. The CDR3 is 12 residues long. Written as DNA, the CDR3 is TGCGCCAGCAGTCCCGACAGGGTCGGCTACACCTTC. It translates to CASSPDRVGYTF.

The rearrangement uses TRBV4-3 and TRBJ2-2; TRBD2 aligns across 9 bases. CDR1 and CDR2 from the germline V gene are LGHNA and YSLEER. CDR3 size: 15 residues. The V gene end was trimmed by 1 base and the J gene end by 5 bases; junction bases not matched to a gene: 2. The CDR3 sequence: CASSQGTSGTGELFF. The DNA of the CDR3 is TGCGCCAGCAGCCAAGGAACTAGCGGGACCGGGGAGCTGTTTTTT.

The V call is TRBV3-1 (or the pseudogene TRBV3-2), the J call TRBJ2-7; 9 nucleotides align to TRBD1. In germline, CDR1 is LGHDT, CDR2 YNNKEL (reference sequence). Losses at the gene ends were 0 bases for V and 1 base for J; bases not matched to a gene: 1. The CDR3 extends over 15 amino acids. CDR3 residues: CASSQEGTGSYEQYF. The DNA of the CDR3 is TGTGCCAGCAGCCAAGAAGGGACAGGGTCCTACGAGCAGTACTTC.

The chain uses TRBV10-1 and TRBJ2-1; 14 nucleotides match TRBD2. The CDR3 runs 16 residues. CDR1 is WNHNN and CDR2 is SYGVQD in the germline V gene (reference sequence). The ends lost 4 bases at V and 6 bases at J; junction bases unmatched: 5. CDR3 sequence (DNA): TGCGCCAGCAGTGGGGGACTAGCGGGAGCCTCCAATGAGCAGTTCTTC. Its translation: CASSGGLAGASNEQFF.

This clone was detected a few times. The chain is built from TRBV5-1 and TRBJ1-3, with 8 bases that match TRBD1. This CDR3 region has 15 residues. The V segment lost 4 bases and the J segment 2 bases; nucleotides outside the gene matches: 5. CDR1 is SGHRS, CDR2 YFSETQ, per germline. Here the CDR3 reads CASSPGQEAGNTIYF. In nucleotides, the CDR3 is TGCGCCAGCAGCCCGGGACAGGAAGCTGGAAACACCATATATTTT.

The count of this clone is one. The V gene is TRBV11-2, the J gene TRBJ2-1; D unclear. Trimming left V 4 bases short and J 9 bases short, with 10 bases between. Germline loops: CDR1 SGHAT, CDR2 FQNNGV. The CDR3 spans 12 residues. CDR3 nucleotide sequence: TGTGCCAGCAGCTCAAGAGGCGGTGAGCAGTTCTTC. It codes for CASSSRGGEQFF. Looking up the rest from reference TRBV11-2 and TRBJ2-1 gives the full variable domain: EAGVAQSPRYKIIEKRQSVAFWCNPISGHATLYWYQQILGQGPKLLIQFQNNGVVDDSQLPKDRFSAERLKGVDSTLKIQPAKLEDSAVYLCASSSRGGEQFFGPGTRLTVL.

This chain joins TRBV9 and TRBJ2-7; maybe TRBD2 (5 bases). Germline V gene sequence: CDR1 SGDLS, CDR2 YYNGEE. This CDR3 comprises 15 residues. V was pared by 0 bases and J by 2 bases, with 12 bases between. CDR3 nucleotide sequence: TGTGCCAGCAGCGTAGCTAGCATTGGGACCTACGAGCAGTACTTC. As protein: CASSVASIGTYEQYF.

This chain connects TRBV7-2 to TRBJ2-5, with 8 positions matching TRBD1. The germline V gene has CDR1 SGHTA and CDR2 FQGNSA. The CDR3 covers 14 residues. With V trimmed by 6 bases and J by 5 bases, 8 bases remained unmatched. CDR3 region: CASRKDRDGETQYF. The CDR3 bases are TGTGCCAGCAGGAAGGACAGGGACGGTGAGACCCAGTACTTC.

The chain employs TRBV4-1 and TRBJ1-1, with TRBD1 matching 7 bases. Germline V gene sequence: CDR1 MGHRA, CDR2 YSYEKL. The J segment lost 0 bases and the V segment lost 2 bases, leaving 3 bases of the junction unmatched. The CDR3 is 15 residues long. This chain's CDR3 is CASSQRQGVNTEAFF. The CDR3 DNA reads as TGCGCCAGCAGCCAACGCCAGGGGGTGAACACTGAAGCTTTCTTT.

The CDR3 protein is CASSLAFGNTIYF. CDR3 sequence (DNA): TGTGCCAGCAGCTTGGCCTTTGGAAACACCATATATTTT. The chain recombines TRBV5-5 with TRBJ1-3; D is ambiguous. CDR3 length equals 13 residues. Germline values: CDR1 SGHKS, CDR2 YYEKEE (reference sequence). The V end was cut by 0 bases, the J end by 3 bases, with 4 bases between.

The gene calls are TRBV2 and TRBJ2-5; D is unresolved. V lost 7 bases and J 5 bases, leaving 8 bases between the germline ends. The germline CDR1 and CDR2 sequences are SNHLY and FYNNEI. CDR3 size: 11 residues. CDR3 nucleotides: TGTGCCAGCACCTACGCGGAGACCCAGTACTTC. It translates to CASTYAETQYF.

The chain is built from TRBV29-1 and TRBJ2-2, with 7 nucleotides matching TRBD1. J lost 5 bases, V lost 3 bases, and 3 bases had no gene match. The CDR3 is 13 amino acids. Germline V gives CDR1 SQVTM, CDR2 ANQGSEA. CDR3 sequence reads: CSVETGSTGELFF. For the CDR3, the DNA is TGCAGCGTTGAGACAGGGAGTACCGGGGAGCTGTTTTTT.

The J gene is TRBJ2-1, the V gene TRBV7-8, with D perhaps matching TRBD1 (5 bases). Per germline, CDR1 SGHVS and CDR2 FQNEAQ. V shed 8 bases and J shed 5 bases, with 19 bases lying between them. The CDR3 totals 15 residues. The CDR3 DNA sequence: TGTGCCAGCGTAAGCTCAGGGCGGATACACAATGAGCAGTTCTTC. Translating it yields CASVSSGRIHNEQFF.

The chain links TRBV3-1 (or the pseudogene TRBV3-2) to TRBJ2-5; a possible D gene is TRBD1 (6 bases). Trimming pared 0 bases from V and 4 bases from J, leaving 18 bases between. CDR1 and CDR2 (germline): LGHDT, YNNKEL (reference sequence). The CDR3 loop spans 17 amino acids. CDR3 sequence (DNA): TGTGCCAGCAGCCAAGATTTGGGGGCGCAGGGAGTAGAGACCCAGTACTTC. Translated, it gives CASSQDLGAQGVETQYF.

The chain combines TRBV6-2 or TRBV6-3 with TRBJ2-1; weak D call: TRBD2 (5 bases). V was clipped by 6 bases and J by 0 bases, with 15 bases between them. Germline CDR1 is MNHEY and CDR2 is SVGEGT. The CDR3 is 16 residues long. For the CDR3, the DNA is TGTGCCAGCAGCCCTACTAGGAAGAGCTCCTACAATGAGCAGTTCTTC. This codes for CASSPTRKSSYNEQFF.

The CDR3 coding sequence is TGCGCCAGCAGCTTCGGTCCCAATTCACCCCTCCACTTT. This encodes CASSFGPNSPLHF. V usage is TRBV5-1 and J usage is TRBJ1-6; D unclear. This CDR3 comprises 13 residues. CDR1 SGHRS and CDR2 YFSETQ come from the germline V gene. The germline V and J ends were trimmed by 2 bases and 7 bases, with 7 bases remaining between them.

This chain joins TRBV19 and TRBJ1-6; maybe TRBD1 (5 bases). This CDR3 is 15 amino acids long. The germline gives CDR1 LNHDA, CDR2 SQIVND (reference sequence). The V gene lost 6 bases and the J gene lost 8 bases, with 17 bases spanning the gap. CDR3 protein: CASSPGDSSYSPLHF. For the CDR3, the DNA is TGTGCCAGTAGCCCCGGCGACAGTTCTTATTCACCCCTCCACTTT. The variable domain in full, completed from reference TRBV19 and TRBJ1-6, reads DGGITQSPKYLFRKEGQNVTLSCEQNLNHDAMYWYRQDPGQGLRLIYYSQIVNDFQKGDIAEGYSVSREKKESFPLTVTSAQKNPTAFYLCASSPGDSSYSPLHFGNGTRLTVT.

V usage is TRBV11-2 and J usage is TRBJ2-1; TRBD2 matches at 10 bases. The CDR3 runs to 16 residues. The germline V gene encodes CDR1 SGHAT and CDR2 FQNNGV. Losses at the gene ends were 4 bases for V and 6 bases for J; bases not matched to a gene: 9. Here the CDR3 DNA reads TGTGCCAGCAGCTCAAGGACTAGCGGACCTATCAATGAGCAGTTCTTC. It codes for CASSSRTSGPINEQFF.

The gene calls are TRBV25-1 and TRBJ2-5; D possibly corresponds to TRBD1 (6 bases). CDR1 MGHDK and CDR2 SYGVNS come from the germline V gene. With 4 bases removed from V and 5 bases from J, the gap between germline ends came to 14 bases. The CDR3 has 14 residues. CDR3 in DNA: TGTGCCAGCAGTGCCCAATGGGGGCGGGAGACCCAGTACTTC. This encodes CASSAQWGRETQYF.

The CDR3 loop is CASSFRNSPLHF. The CDR3, as DNA: TGTGCCAGCAGCTTCAGGAATTCACCCCTCCACTTT. This rearrangement joins TRBV5-5 to TRBJ1-6, with unresolved D. V lost 2 bases, J lost 7 bases, and 4 bases lay in between. Germline lookup yields CDR1 SGHKS and CDR2 YYEKEE (reference sequence). The CDR3 length is 12 residues.